These 21 T cell receptor beta chains originate from one sample sequenced in a study of blood T cell repertoires in COVID-19. Data came from immunoSEQ multiplex PCR; TCRdb stores just in-frame clones and leaves some out. The table records fewer than 200,000 clones, around 88% of them present only once. The sequenced sample consisted of peripheral blood. All receptors derive from a woman aged 65 to 85 who had recovered from COVID-19.

This clone has just one count. V is TRBV3-1 (or the pseudogene TRBV3-2) and J is TRBJ2-7, with D uncertain. This CDR3 spans 14 amino acids. With 4 bases removed from V and 2 bases from J, the gap between germline ends came to 12 bases. Germline assignment: CDR1 LGHDT and CDR2 YNNKEL (reference sequence). CDR3 loop: CASSLSQAPYEQYF. The CDR3 DNA sequence: TGTGCCAGCAGCCTTTCGCAGGCGCCCTACGAGCAGTACTTC.

CDR3 sequence reads: CASQPLDRKETQYF. For the CDR3, the DNA is TGCGCCAGCCAACCCCTCGACAGAAAAGAGACCCAGTACTTC. This rearrangement joins TRBV4-1 to TRBJ2-5, with D possibly TRBD1 on 5 matching bases. CDR3 length equals 14 residues. Trimming took 8 bases from V and 3 from J, leaving 16 bases between them. Per the germline V gene, CDR1 is MGHRA and CDR2 is YSYEKL.

This chain joins TRBV5-5 and TRBJ1-1; D gene unclear. V was shortened by 1 base and J by 4 bases, with 14 bases between the two germline ends. The CDR3 extends over 15 amino acids. Germline V gene data show CDR1 as SGHKS and CDR2 as YYEKEE (reference sequence). CDR3 in DNA: TGTGCCAGCAGCTTGTCACGGGGATGGAGCACTGAAGCTTTCTTT. This sequence encodes CASSLSRGWSTEAFF.

The genes are TRBV27 and TRBJ2-7; 9 nucleotides match TRBD1. CDR1 is MNHEY, CDR2 SMNVEV, per germline (reference sequence). The CDR3 consists of 15 residues. V lost 5 bases to trimming and J lost 3 bases; unmatched junction nucleotides: 8. The CDR3 spells CASSTAGTGHYEQYF. CDR3 nucleotide sequence: TGTGCCAGCAGTACCGCCGGGACAGGGCACTACGAGCAGTACTTC.

The chain is built from TRBV5-1 and TRBJ2-3; TRBD2 aligns across 8 bases. J gave up 1 base and V 0 bases, and 7 bases lay outside the gene matches. The CDR3 has 17 amino acids. CDR1 is SGHRS and CDR2 is YFSETQ in the germline V gene. Here the CDR3 DNA reads TGCGCCAGCAGCTTGGAGGGTGCGGGGGGCGGCACAGATACGCAGTATTTT. Its protein product is CASSLEGAGGGTDTQYF.

This clone was seen just once. CDR3 region: CASSSLGQFSGNTIYF. CDR3 sequence (DNA): TGCGCCAGCAGCTCCCTGGGACAGTTCTCTGGAAACACCATATATTTT. The rearrangement uses TRBV5-1 and TRBJ1-3; TRBD1 matches 7 bases. The CDR3 consists of 16 residues. Germline CDR1 SGHRS, CDR2 YFSETQ. V lost 3 bases and J lost 0; bases outside the gene matches: 6.

A single count supports this clone. V gene TRBV4-3 combines with J gene TRBJ1-2, with a possible D match to TRBD1 (5 bases). The germline V and J ends were trimmed by 0 bases and 3 bases, with 5 bases remaining between them. CDR1 LGHNA and CDR2 YSLEER come from the germline V gene. The CDR3 is 13 residues long. CDR3 amino acids: CASSQDRDYGYTF. For the CDR3, the DNA is TGCGCCAGCAGCCAAGACAGGGACTATGGCTACACCTTC.

V is TRBV29-1 and J is TRBJ2-7; D perhaps matches TRBD2 (6 bases). Looked up from germline, CDR1 is SQVTM and CDR2 is ANQGSEA. V was pared by 1 base and J by 3 bases, with 19 bases between. The CDR3 covers 16 residues. The CDR3: CSVEGLEGPNLYEQYF. CDR3 DNA sequence: TGCAGCGTTGAAGGGCTGGAGGGCCCTAATCTCTACGAGCAGTACTTC.

The CDR3 reads CATQGGGRERPLGANVLTF. CDR3 DNA sequence: TGTGCCACTCAGGGGGGTGGCAGGGAACGCCCTCTGGGGGCCAACGTCCTGACTTTC. V and J are TRBV19 and TRBJ2-6, with TRBD1 as a possible D gene (7 bases). Germline V gene data show CDR1 as LNHDA and CDR2 as SQIVND (reference sequence). The CDR3 sequence is 19 residues long. V shed 10 bases and J shed 4 bases, with 29 bases lying between them.

This clone was counted once. The genes are TRBV7-9 and TRBJ2-3, with TRBD1 as a possible D gene (6 bases). Trimming removed 5 bases from V and 2 bases from J, with 20 bases in between. The CDR3 extends over 17 amino acids. Per the germline V gene, CDR1 is SEHNR and CDR2 is FQNEAQ (reference sequence). CDR3 sequence: CASSPPLTGRNTDTQYF. CDR3 bases: TGTGCCAGCAGCCCCCCCCTGACAGGAAGGAACACAGATACGCAGTATTTT.

The V and J genes are TRBV7-7 and TRBJ2-1, with 11 bases aligning to TRBD2. CDR3 length equals 16 residues. V was clipped by 4 bases and J by 9 bases; unmatched bases: 11. Germline CDR1 and CDR2: SSHAT and FNYEAQ (reference sequence). The CDR3 nucleotides are TGTGCCAGCAGCTCGACACCGGGACTAGCGGATGGTGAGCAGTTCTTC. Its translation is CASSSTPGLADGEQFF.

J is TRBJ1-2 and V is TRBV7-2; D is unresolved. Trimming shortened V by 0 bases and J by 4 bases, and 6 bases separated the two germline ends. This CDR3 spans 13 amino acids. Per germline, CDR1 SGHTA and CDR2 FQGNSA. CDR3 loop: CASSLAYSYGYTF. The CDR3 region has the DNA TGTGCCAGCAGCTTAGCCTACAGCTATGGCTACACCTTC.

This sequence joins TRBV18 and TRBJ2-5, with 9 bases identical to TRBD2. The CDR3 extends over 15 amino acids. The germline V gene encodes CDR1 KGHSH and CDR2 LQKENI. V dropped 3 bases and J dropped 4; count of bases not matched to a gene: 6. DNA of the CDR3: TGTGCCAGCTCACCGGGTCTAGCGGGATCAGAGACCCAGTACTTC. Amino acid sequence: CASSPGLAGSETQYF.

The chain links TRBV5-8 to TRBJ2-3; TRBD1 might be the D (6 bases). V was shortened by 0 bases and J by 6 bases, with 14 bases between the two germline ends. Germline V gene data show CDR1 as SGHTS and CDR2 as YDEGEE. The CDR3 runs 15 residues. The DNA of the CDR3 is TGTGCCAGCAGCTTGGCCGGCGACAGGCGGGATACGCAGTATTTT. It is translated as CASSLAGDRRDTQYF.

This sequence joins TRBV5-1 and TRBJ2-7, with D maybe TRBD2 (6 bases). The germline V gene encodes CDR1 SGHRS and CDR2 YFSETQ. The V and J ends lost 4 bases and 2 bases respectively, with 19 bases between them. This CDR3 spans 16 amino acids. CDR3 sequence (DNA): TGCGCCAGCAGCCCCGCCCCGGGGACTGGGACCTACGAGCAGTACTTC. This gives the protein CASSPAPGTGTYEQYF.

This clone appeared a single time. The chain employs TRBV3-1 (or the pseudogene TRBV3-2) and TRBJ1-5; D is undetermined. CDR3 length: 15 amino acids. The V end lost 0 bases, the J end lost 5 bases, and 11 bases lay between the germline ends. The germline V gene has CDR1 LGHDT and CDR2 YNNKEL (reference sequence). DNA for the CDR3: TGTGCCAGCAGCCAAGATCCAGATGGTGATCAGCCCCAGCATTTT. Translated, it gives CASSQDPDGDQPQHF.

The chain carries TRBV7-3 and TRBJ1-5; 7 bases line up with TRBD1. J lost 6 bases, V lost 2 bases, and 1 base had no gene match. Germline CDR1 is SGHTA and CDR2 is FQGTGA. CDR3 size: 13 residues. CDR3 region: CASSLDRAQPQHF. The CDR3 DNA sequence: TGTGCCAGCAGCTTAGACAGGGCTCAGCCCCAGCATTTT. Supplemented by reference TRBV7-3 and TRBJ1-5, the full variable domain reads GAGVSQTPSNKVTEKGKYVELRCDPISGHTALYWYRQSLGQGPEFLIYFQGTGAADDSGLPNDRFFAVRPEGSVSTLKIQRTERGDSAVYLCASSLDRAQPQHFGDGTRLSIL.

V and J are TRBV11-2 and TRBJ1-6; D is uncertain. CDR3 length: 13 residues. The V gene lost 1 base and the J gene lost 10 bases, with 8 bases spanning the gap. Per the germline V gene, CDR1 is SGHAT and CDR2 is FQNNGV. The CDR3 coding sequence is TGTGCCAGCAGCTTAGGGCCCTGGTCACCCCTCCACTTT. This translates into CASSLGPWSPLHF.

The chain employs TRBV7-8 and TRBJ1-1; 9 nucleotides line up with TRBD1. Germline values: CDR1 SGHVS, CDR2 FQNEAQ. CDR3 length: 15 amino acids. Trimming removed 5 bases from V and 5 bases from J; junction bases left unmatched: 9. CDR3 DNA sequence: TGTGCCAGCAGCCCGCACAGGGGGCGTCGAACTGAAGCTTTCTTT. Amino acids: CASSPHRGRRTEAFF.

As DNA, the CDR3 is TGTGCCAGCTCACAGGGGGAGAACACTGAAGCTTTCTTT. Translation: CASSQGENTEAFF. The chain is built from TRBV18 and TRBJ1-1; a weak D match, TRBD1 (6 bases). This CDR3 is 13 amino acids long. The germline V gene encodes CDR1 KGHSH and CDR2 LQKENI. Trimming took off 4 bases at V and 1 base at J, with 7 bases between the two ends. The variable domain in full, completed from reference TRBV18 and TRBJ1-1, reads NAGVMQNPRHLVRRRGQEARLRCSPMKGHSHVYWYRQLPEEGLKFMVYLQKENIIDESGMPKERFSAEFPKEGPSILRIQQVVRGDSAAYFCASSQGENTEAFFGQGTRLTVV.

The gene calls are TRBV18 and TRBJ2-6; D is unresolved. This CDR3 is 16 amino acids long. The V and J ends lost 0 bases and 0 bases respectively, with 6 bases between them. Germline CDR1 and CDR2: KGHSH and LQKENI. As DNA, the CDR3 is TGTGCCAGCTCACCACCCGGTGCCTCTGGGGCCAACGTCCTGACTTTC. The encoded protein is CASSPPGASGANVLTF.